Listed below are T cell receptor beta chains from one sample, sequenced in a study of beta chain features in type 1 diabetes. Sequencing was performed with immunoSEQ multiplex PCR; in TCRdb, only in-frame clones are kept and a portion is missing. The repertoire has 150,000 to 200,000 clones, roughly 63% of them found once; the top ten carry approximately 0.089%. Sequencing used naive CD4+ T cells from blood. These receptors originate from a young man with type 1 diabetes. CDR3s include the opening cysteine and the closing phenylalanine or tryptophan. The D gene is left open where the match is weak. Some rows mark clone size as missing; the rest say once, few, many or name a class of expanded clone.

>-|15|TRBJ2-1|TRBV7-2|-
TGTGCCAGCAGCTTAGCGGCGGGGTCATACAATGAGCAGTTCTTC
CASSLAAGSYNEQFF
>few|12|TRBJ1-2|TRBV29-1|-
TGCAGCGACACTACAGGGCCCTATGGCTACACCTTC
CSDTTGPYGYTF
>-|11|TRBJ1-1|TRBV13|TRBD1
TGTGCCAGCTCTACAGGGGTTGAAGCTTTCTTT
CASSTGVEAFF
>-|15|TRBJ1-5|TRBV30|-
TGTGCCTGGAGCGGGACTACTTATAGCAATCAGCCCCAGCATTTT
CAWSGTTYSNQPQHF
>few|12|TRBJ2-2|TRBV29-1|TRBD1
TGCAGCTCAGGGGGCTCAACCGGGGAGCTGTTTTTT
CSSGGSTGELFF
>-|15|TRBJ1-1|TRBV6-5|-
TGTGCCAGCAGTTGGCGCAAGGACCGCAACACTGAAGCTTTCTTT
CASSWRKDRNTEAFF
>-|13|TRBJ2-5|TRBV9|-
TGTGCCAGCAGCGTAGCCAGTTTGGAGACCCAGTACTTC
CASSVASLETQYF
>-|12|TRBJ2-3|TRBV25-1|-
TGTGCCAGCAGTGAACATCACGATACGCAGTATTTT
CASSEHHDTQYF
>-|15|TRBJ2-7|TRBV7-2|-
TGTGCCAGCAGCTTATCGGGAAGGAGCTCCTACGAGCAGTACTTC
CASSLSGRSSYEQYF
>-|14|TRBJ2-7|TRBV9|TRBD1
TGTGCCAGCAGCGTTGGACAGGGGGCCTACGAGCAGTACTTC
CASSVGQGAYEQYF
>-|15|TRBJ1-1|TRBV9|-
TGTGCCAGCAGCGACGGAGGGACCGCCCGGACTGAAGCTTTCTTT
CASSDGGTARTEAFF
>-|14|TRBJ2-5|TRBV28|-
TGTGCCAGCAGTTTGTATGGTCTGATTGAGACCCAGTACTTC
CASSLYGLIETQYF
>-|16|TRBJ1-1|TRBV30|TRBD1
TGTGCCTGGGGAACCGGGACAGGGGTCCTGAACACTGAAGCTTTCTTT
CAWGTGTGVLNTEAFF
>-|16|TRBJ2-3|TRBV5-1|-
TGCGCCAGCAGCTTGGCGTCTAGCCGTTTTACAGATACGCAGTATTTT
CASSLASSRFTDTQYF
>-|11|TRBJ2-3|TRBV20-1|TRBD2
TGCAGTGCTGCTACTAGCGGGGGGGCCGATTTT
CSAATSGGADF
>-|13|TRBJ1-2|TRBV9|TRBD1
TGTGCCAGCACAGACAGGGGCATGATTGGCTACACCTTC
CASTDRGMIGYTF
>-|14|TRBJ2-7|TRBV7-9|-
TGTGCCAGCAGCCCAAGGGGGATTAGGAGCGAGCAGTACTTC
CASSPRGIRSEQYF
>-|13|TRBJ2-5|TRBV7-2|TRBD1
TGTGCCAGCAGAGGACAGGGGCGGGAGACCCAGTACTTC
CASRGQGRETQYF
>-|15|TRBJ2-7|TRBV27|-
TGTGCCAGCAGTTTAGCCCCCAGCTGGTCCTACGAGCAGTACTTC
CASSLAPSWSYEQYF
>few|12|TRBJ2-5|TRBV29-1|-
TGCAGCGTTGTGACAGTCCAAGAGACCCAGTACTTC
CSVVTVQETQYF
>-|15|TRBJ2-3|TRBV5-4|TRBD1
TGTGCCAGCAGCTACGGGACAGAAAACACAGATACGCAGTATTTT
CASSYGTENTDTQYF
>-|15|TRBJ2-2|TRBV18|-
TGTGCCAGCTCACCTCGTACAATGAACACCGGGGAGCTGTTTTTT
CASSPRTMNTGELFF
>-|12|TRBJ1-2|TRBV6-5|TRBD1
TGTGCCAGCAAAGGGGGCGCCTATGGCTACACCTTC
CASKGGAYGYTF
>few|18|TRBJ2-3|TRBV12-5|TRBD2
TGTGCTAGTGGTTCCTTTAGCGGGGGGAGATCTAGCACAGATACGCAGTATTTT
CASGSFSGGRSSTDTQYF
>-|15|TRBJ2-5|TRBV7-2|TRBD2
TGTGCCAGCAGTAGACTAGCGGGGGGACAAGAGACCCAGTACTTC
CASSRLAGGQETQYF
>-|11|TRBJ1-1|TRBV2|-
TGTGCCAGCAGTGAGACGGGTTCAGCTTTCTTT
CASSETGSAFF
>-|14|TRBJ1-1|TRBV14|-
TGTGCCAGCATGCCAGGGTCCTTGAACACTGAAGCTTTCTTT
CASMPGSLNTEAFF
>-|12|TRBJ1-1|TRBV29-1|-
TGCAGCGCCGCGGGGGCTGGAACTGAAGCTTTCTTT
CSAAGAGTEAFF
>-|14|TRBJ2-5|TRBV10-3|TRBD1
TGTGCCACCGGGGACAGGGGTTTACAAGAGACCCAGTACTTC
CATGDRGLQETQYF
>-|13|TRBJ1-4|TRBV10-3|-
TGTGCCATCAGTGCGGAGGAACGTGAAAAACTGTTTTTT
CAISAEEREKLFF
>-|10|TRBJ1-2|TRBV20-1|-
TGCAGTGCCGCCCGGGAGACAAGGACCTTC
CSAARETRTF
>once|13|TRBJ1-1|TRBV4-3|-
TGCGCCAGCAGCCCCACAGAGAACACTGAAGCTTTCTTT
CASSPTENTEAFF
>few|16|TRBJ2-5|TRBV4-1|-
TGCGCCAGCAGCCAAGAATCCCGGGCTCGGGGAGAGACCCAGTACTTC
CASSQESRARGETQYF
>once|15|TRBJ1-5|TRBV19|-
TGTGCCAGTAGCCAAGAGGCGCATAGCAATCAGCCCCAGCATTTT
CASSQEAHSNQPQHF
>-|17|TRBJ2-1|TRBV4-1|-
TGCGCCAGCAGCCAAGATCGCAGTCTCTCCTCCGGCAATGAGCAGTTCTTC
CASSQDRSLSSGNEQFF